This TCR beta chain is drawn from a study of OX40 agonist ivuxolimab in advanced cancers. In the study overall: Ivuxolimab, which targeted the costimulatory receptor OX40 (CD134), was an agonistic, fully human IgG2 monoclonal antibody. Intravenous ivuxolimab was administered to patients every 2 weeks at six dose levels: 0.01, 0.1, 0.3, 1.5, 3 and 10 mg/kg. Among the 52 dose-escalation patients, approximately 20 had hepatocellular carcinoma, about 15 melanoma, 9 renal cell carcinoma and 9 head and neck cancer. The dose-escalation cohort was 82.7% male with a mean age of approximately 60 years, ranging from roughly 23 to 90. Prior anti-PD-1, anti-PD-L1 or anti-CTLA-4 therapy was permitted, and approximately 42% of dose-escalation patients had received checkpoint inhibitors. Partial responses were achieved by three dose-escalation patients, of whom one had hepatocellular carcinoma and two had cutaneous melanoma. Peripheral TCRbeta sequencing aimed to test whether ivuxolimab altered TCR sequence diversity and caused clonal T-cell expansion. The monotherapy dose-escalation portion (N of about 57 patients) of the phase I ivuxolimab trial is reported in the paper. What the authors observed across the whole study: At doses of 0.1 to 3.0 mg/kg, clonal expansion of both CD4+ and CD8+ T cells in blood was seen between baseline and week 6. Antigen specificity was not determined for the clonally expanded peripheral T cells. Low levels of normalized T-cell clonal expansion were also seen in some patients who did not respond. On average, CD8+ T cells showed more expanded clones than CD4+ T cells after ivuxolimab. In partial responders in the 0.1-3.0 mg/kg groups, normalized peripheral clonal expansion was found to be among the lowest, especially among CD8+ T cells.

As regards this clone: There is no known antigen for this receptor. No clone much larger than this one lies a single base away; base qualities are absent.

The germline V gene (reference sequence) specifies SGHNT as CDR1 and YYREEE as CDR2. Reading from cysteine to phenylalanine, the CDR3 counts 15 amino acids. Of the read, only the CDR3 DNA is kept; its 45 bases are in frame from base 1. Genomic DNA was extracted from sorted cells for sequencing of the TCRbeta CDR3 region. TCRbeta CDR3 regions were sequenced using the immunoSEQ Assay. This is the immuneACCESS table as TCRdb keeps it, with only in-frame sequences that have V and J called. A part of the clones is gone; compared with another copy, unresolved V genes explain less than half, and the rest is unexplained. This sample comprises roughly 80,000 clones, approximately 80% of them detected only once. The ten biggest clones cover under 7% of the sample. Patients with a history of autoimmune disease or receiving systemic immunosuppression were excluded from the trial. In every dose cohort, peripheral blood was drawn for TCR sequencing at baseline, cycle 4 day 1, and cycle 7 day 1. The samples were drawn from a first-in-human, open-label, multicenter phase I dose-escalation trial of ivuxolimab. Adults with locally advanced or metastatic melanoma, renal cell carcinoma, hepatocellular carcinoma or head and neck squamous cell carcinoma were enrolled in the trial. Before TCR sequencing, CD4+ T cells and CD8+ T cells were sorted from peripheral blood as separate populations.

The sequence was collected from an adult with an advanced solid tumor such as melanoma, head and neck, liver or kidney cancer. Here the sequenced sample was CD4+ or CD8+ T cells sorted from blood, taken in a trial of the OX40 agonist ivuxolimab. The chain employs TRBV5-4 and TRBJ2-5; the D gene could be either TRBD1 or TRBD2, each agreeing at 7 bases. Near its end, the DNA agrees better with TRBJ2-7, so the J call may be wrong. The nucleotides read TGTGCCAGCAGCTTTGGGAGGGGGCTGGGATACGAGCAGTACTTC. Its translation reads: CASSFGRGLGYEQYF.